These 9 T cell receptor beta chains were all obtained from the same sample, sequenced in a study of blood T cells in healthy people across ages. A second PCR of 7 to 11 cycles used a sample-barcoded 5' primer and a J-beta primer mix. Via MiXCR, TCRdb re-called the 5' RACE reads, giving one row per CDR3 protein. The table shows approximately 1,000,000 distinct CDR3 sequences, with 40% to 50% occurring only once. Material: blood. These receptors originate from a woman aged 55-69 years in good health.

CDR3 nucleotide sequence: TGCAGTGCTCCGCGGGAGACCTCCTACGAGCAGTACTTC. It is translated as CSAPRETSYEQYF. The chain has TRBV20-1 and TRBJ2-7, with 7 bases aligning to TRBD2. The CDR3 runs to 13 residues. Germline trimming cut 5 bases from V and 0 bases from J; bases unmatched to any gene: 4. Per the germline V gene, CDR1 is DFQATT and CDR2 is SNEGSKA (reference sequence).

With regard to this clonotype: A read error may produce the germline difference seen at one junction end. The chain employs TRBV2 and TRBJ1-2; the D is unclear. The CDR3 length is 13 residues. Germline V gives CDR1 SNHLY, CDR2 FYNNEI. The CDR3 bases are TGTGCCAGCAGTGCAGGACCTAAATATGGCTACACCTTC. This sequence encodes CASSAGPKYGYTF. Together with reference TRBV2 and TRBJ1-2, the CDR3 gives the full variable domain: EPEVTQTPSHQVTQMGQEVILRCVPISNHLYFYWYRQILGQKVEFLVSFYNNEISEKSEIFDDQFSVERPDGSNFTLKIRSTKLEDSAMYFCASSAGPKYGYTFGSGTRLTVV.

The chain has TRBV9 and TRBJ2-1, with 10 bases matching TRBD2. V lost 4 bases and J lost 6; bases outside the gene matches: 10. This CDR3 spans 16 amino acids. Germline CDR1 reads SGDLS; CDR2 reads YYNGEE. The CDR3 reads CASSPRLAGRGNEQFF. The CDR3 region has the DNA TGTGCCAGCAGCCCCCGACTAGCGGGCAGGGGCAATGAGCAGTTCTTC.

The V and J genes are TRBV15 and TRBJ1-1; 7 bases are a match to TRBD1. V was pared by 5 bases and J by 5 bases, with 8 bases of the junction left unmatched. The CDR3 is 14 amino acids. Germline V gives CDR1 LNHNV, CDR2 YYDKDF (reference sequence). CDR3 nucleotides: TGTGCCACCAGCGGACGACAGGGAATTACTGAAGCTTTCTTT. Amino acid sequence: CATSGRQGITEAFF.

This clonotype was seen a handful of times. This rearrangement joins TRBV6-1 to TRBJ1-1, with D unclear. The germline V gene encodes CDR1 MNHNS and CDR2 SASEGT. The CDR3 is 10 amino acids. Deletions cut 6 bases from V and 2 bases from J, with 1 base between. The chain's CDR3 is CASRNTEAFF. The CDR3 DNA reads as TGTGCCAGCAGAAACACTGAAGCTTTCTTT.

The sample holds many counts of this clonotype. The chain employs TRBV7-3 and TRBJ2-5; no clear D gene. The CDR3 is 13 residues long. Trimming cost V 5 bases and J 4 bases, with 11 bases left between them. Germline-derived CDR1 and CDR2 are SGHTA and FQGTGA. The CDR3, as DNA: TGTGCCAGCAGCCGATCGGTTGGAGAGACCCAGTACTTC. It translates to CASSRSVGETQYF.

The V and J genes are TRBV6-1 and TRBJ2-7; 7 bases fit TRBD1. Germline V gives CDR1 MNHNS, CDR2 SASEGT. V shed 6 bases, J shed 2 bases, and the junction held 10 bases outside the gene matches. The CDR3 totals 15 residues. The CDR3 nucleotides read TGTGCCAGCAGCCACTCGCCGGACAGGACCTACGAGCAGTACTTC. Translation: CASSHSPDRTYEQYF.

The chain has TRBV5-1 and TRBJ2-3; 11 bases are a match to TRBD2. The germline V gene encodes CDR1 SGHRS and CDR2 YFSETQ. V was pared by 0 bases and J by 2 bases, with 5 bases of the junction left unmatched. This CDR3 has 17 amino acids. DNA of the CDR3: TGCGCCAGCAGCTTGGGGAATAGCGGGAGGGCCACAGATACGCAGTATTTT. The encoded protein is CASSLGNSGRATDTQYF.

This clonotype was seen only a few times. The chain is built from TRBV11-2 and TRBJ2-5, with 12 positions matching TRBD2. This CDR3 region has 17 residues. Unmatched junction bases numbered 8, after V lost 4 bases and J lost 2 bases. From germline, CDR1 is SGHAT and CDR2 FQNNGV. The CDR3 region is CASSSRTSGMGQETQYF. Written as DNA, the CDR3 is TGTGCCAGCAGCTCGCGGACTAGCGGGATGGGACAAGAGACCCAGTACTTC.